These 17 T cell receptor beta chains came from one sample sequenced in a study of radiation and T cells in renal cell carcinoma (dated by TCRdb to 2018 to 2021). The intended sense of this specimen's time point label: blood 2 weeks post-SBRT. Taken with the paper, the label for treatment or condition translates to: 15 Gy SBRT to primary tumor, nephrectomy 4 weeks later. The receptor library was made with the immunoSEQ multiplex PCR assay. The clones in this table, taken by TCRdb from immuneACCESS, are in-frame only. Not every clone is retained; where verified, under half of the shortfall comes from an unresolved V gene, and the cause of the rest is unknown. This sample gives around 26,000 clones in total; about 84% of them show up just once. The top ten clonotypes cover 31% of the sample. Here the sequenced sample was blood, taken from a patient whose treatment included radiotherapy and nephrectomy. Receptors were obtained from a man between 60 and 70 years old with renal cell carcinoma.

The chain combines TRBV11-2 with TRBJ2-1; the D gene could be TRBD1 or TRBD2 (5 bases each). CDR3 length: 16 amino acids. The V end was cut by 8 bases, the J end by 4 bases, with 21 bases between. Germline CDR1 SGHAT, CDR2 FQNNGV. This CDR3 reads CASDQGPYYLYNEQFF. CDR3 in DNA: TGTGCCAGCGACCAGGGACCTTACTATTTATACAATGAGCAGTTCTTC.

The CDR3 protein is CASSQYRDNQPQHF. The CDR3 nucleotides are TGTGCCAGCAGCCAGTACAGGGACAATCAGCCCCAGCATTTT. The genes are TRBV7-2 and TRBJ1-5; D is perhaps TRBD1 (6 bases). CDR1 SGHTA and CDR2 FQGNSA come from the germline V gene. Deletions cut 5 bases from V and 3 bases from J, with 11 bases between. The CDR3 is made up of 14 amino acids. The entire variable domain, with the rest obtained from reference TRBV7-2 and TRBJ1-5, is as follows: GAGVSQSPSNKVTEKGKDVELRCDPISGHTALYWYRQSLGQGLEFLIYFQGNSAPDKSGLPSDRFSAERTGGSVSTLTIQRTQQEDSAVYLCASSQYRDNQPQHFGDGTRLSIL.

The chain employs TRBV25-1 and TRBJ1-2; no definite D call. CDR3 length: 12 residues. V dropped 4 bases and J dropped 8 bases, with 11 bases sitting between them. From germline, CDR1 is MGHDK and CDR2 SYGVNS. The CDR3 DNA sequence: TGTGCCAGCAGTGTGGGTCCCGGGGGCTACACCTTC. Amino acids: CASSVGPGGYTF.

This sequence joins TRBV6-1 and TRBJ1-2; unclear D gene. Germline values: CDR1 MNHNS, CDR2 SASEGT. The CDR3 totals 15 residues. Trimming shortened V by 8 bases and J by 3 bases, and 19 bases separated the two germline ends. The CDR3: CASGDPRRVDYGYTF. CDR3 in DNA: TGTGCCAGCGGAGACCCTAGGCGGGTAGACTATGGCTACACCTTC.

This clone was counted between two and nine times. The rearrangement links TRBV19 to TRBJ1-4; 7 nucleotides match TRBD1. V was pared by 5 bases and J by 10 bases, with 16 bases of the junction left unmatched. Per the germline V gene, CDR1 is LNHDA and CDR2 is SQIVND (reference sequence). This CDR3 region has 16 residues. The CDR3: CASSPGQANSAGKLFF. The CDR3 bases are TGTGCCAGTAGTCCCGGACAGGCGAACTCCGCGGGAAAACTGTTTTTT.

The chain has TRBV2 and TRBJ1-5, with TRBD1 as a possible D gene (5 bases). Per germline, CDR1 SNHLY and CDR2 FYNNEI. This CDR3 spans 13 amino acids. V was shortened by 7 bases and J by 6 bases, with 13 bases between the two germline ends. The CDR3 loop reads CASKEGTGQPQHF. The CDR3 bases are TGTGCCAGCAAAGAGGGGACGGGTCAGCCCCAGCATTTT.

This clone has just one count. In nucleotides, the CDR3 is TGTGCCAGCAGCTTTCGATGGGGCTACACCTTC. This gives the protein CASSFRWGYTF. The chain recombines TRBV5-4 with TRBJ1-2; D uncertain. The CDR3 is made up of 11 amino acids. The germline CDR1 and CDR2 sequences are SGHNT and YYREEE (reference sequence). V gave up 2 bases and J gave up 8 bases, with 7 bases separating them.

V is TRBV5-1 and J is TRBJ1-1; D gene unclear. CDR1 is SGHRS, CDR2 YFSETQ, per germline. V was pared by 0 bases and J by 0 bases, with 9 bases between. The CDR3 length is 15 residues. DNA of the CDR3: TGCGCCAGCAGCTTGGAGCGCCCCGTGAACACTGAAGCTTTCTTT. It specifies CASSLERPVNTEAFF.

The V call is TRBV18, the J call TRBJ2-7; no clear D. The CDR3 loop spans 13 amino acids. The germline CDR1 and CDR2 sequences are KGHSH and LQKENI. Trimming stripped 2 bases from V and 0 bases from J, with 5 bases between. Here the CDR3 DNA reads TGTGCCAGCTCACCAGTACCCTCCTACGAGCAGTACTTC. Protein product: CASSPVPSYEQYF.

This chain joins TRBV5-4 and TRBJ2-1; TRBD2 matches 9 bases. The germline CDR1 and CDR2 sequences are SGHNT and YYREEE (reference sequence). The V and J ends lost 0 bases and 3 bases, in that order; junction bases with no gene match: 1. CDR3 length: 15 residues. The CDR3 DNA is TGTGCCAGCAGCTTGGGGCGGGGGGGCTACAATGAGCAGTTCTTC. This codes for CASSLGRGGYNEQFF.

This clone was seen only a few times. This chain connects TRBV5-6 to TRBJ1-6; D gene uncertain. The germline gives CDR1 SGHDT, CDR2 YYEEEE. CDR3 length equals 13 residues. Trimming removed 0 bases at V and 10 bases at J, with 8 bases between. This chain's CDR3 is CASSLGAGSPLHF. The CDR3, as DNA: TGTGCCAGCAGCTTGGGGGCGGGATCACCCCTCCACTTT. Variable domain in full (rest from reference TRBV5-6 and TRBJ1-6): DAGVTQSPTHLIKTRGQQVTLRCSPKSGHDTVSWYQQALGQGPQFIFQYYEEEERQRGNFPDRFSGHQFPNYSSELNVNALLLGDSALYLCASSLGAGSPLHFGNGTRLTVT.

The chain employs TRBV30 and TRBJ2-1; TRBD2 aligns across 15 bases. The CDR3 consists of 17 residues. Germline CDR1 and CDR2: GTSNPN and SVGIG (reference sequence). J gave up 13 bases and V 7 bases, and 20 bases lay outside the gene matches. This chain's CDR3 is CASSSHSGLAGGGQQFF. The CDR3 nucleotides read TGTGCCTCCTCAAGCCATTCGGGACTAGCGGGAGGAGGGCAACAGTTCTTC.

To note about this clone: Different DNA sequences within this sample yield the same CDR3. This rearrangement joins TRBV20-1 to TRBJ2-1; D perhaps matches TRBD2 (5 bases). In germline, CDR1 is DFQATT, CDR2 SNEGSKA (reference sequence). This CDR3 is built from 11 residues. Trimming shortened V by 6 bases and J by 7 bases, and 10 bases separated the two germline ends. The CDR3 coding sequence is TGCAGTGCCGAGGGCGGGAATGAGCAGTTCTTC. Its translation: CSAEGGNEQFF.

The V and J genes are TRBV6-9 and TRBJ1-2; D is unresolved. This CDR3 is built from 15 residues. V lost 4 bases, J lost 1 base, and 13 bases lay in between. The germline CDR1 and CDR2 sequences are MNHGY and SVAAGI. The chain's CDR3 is CASSWTLNDNYGYTF. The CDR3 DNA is TGTGCCAGCAGTTGGACCCTTAACGATAACTATGGCTACACCTTC.

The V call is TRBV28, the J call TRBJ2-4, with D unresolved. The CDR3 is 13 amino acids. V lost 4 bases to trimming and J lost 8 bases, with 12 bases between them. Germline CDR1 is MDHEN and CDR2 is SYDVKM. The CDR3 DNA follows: TGTGCCAGCAGTTCAGACATCGCGGACATTCAGTACTTC. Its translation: CASSSDIADIQYF.

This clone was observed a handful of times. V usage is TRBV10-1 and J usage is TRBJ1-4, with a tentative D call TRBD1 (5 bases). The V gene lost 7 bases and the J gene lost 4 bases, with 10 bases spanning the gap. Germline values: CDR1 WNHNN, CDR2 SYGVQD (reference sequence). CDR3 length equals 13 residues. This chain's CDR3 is CASTGHLNEKLFF. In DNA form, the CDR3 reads TGCGCCAGCACCGGACATCTTAATGAAAAACTGTTTTTT.

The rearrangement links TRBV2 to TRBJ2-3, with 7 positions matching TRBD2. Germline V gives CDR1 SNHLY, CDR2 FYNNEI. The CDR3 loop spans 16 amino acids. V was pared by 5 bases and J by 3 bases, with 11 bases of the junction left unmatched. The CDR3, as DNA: TGTGCCAGCAGTCGTTCTGGCGGGAGTAGGACAGATACGCAGTATTTT. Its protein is CASSRSGGSRTDTQYF.